Sequencing of this TCR beta chain was carried out in a study of blood T cell repertoires in COVID-19. Study information: COVID-19 samples collected from the United States, Italy and Spain covered acute and convalescent phases. The analysed material was cDNA or gDNA that came from T cells, B-cell-depleted T cells, or PBMCs.

Original processing methods: It was from reference gene primer amplification that nucleated cell counts were estimated. Sequenced by immunoSEQ multiplex PCR; TCRdb stores in-frame clones only, minus some. The V and J calls and clone size were taken over from that table, and D and trimming were inferred from the DNA. Of 170,000 or so clones listed, 80% to 90% are singletons. The CDR3 covers 15 residues. With 5 bases clipped from V and 6 bases from J, the junction kept 6 bases outside the gene matches. Germline V lookup: CDR1 MDHEN, CDR2 SYDVKM. This chain connects TRBV28 to TRBJ2-1; TRBD2 agrees at 11 bases. The specimen was peripheral blood. The receptor was derived from a man aged 45 to 65 with active or convalescent COVID-19. For the CDR3, the DNA is TGTGCCAGCAGTGGGAGACTAGCGGGGACCAATGAGCAGTTCTTC. This gives the protein CASSGRLAGTNEQFF.